This T cell receptor beta chain was sequenced during a study of T cell responses to AZD1222 COVID-19 vaccine. Study information: It was second doses at about 4 or about 12 weeks that were pooled. Findings and limits, study-wide: Repertoire collection took place solely once the T cell response had peaked. The donors showed a predominance of white British ancestry and of females, with possible underestimation of clonal diversity. Just a handful of people given AZD1222 tested seropositive at baseline.

Clones were read by immunoSEQ multiplex PCR, and TCRdb kept only the in-frame ones, dropping some. This table has some 130,000 clones, 84% appearing once. On this clone: As yet, its antigen is unknown.

The CDR3 consists of 15 residues. The V gene lost 3 bases and the J gene lost 7 bases, with 15 bases spanning the gap. Germline lookup yields CDR1 MNHEY and CDR2 SMNVEV (reference sequence). Sample: peripheral blood, taken on day 0 of AZD1222 vaccination. The rearrangement links TRBV27 to TRBJ2-2; D perhaps matches TRBD2 (5 bases). The TCR comes from an adult in good health. The CDR3 loop reads CASSFLTGGLGELFF. CDR3 nucleotides: TGTGCCAGCAGTTTTCTCACCGGCGGGCTCGGGGAGCTGTTTTTT.